The 16 T cell receptor beta chains listed next were all sequenced from one sample in a study of T cell changes during pregnancy in multiple sclerosis. Assay used: immunoSEQ multiplex PCR; TCRdb lists only in-frame clones, some missing. The table shows about 36,000 clones, with approximately 92% occurring only once. The sample comprised PBMCs (not recorded whether the cells were cultured). The receptor set was obtained from a female donor with multiple sclerosis, enrolled in a pregnancy study.

V and J are TRBV27 and TRBJ1-5; no firm D call. This CDR3 comprises 15 residues. The germline V gene encodes CDR1 MNHEY and CDR2 SMNVEV (reference sequence). V lost 4 bases to trimming and J lost 0 bases, with 10 bases between them. The chain's CDR3 is CASSYGVHSNQPQHF. CDR3 DNA: TGTGCCAGCAGTTATGGGGTCCATAGCAATCAGCCCCAGCATTTT.

The chain joins TRBV19 to TRBJ1-1; D is undetermined. Germline V CDR1 and CDR2: LNHDA, SQIVND (reference sequence). V gave up 9 bases and J gave up 5 bases, with 13 bases separating them. The CDR3 totals 12 residues. CDR3 loop: CASSTVYTEAFF. Written as DNA, the CDR3 is TGTGCCAGCTCAACAGTTTATACTGAAGCTTTCTTT.

The rearrangement uses TRBV5-1 and TRBJ2-3; 8 bases agree with TRBD2. Germline assignment: CDR1 SGHRS and CDR2 YFSETQ. V trimming: 0 bases; J trimming: 7 bases; junction bases outside the gene matches: 7. The length of the CDR3 is 15 residues. The CDR3 loop reads CASSLGGSGMNTQYF. The CDR3 coding sequence is TGCGCCAGCAGCTTGGGGGGTAGCGGGATGAATACGCAGTATTTT.

The DNA of the CDR3 is TGTGCCAGCAGCCCAGCCGGGACTAGCGGGAGGGGAGATACGCAGTATTTT. Its translation: CASSPAGTSGRGDTQYF. The chain couples TRBV5-4 to TRBJ2-3; 16 bases match TRBD2. In germline, CDR1 is SGHNT, CDR2 YYREEE (reference sequence). The trim removed 4 bases at V and 5 bases at J, leaving 7 bases unmatched. The CDR3 runs 17 residues.

This chain links TRBV5-6 with TRBJ2-1; no definite D call. This CDR3 has 15 residues. Germline V CDR1 and CDR2: SGHDT, YYEEEE. V lost 3 bases to trimming and J lost 4 bases, with 14 bases between them. In nucleotides, the CDR3 is TGTGCCAGCAGCTGGAGAGATAGACAATACAATGAGCAGTTCTTC. This gives the protein CASSWRDRQYNEQFF. Filled out from reference TRBV5-6 and TRBJ2-1, the complete variable domain reads DAGVTQSPTHLIKTRGQQVTLRCSPKSGHDTVSWYQQALGQGPQFIFQYYEEEERQRGNFPDRFSGHQFPNYSSELNVNALLLGDSALYLCASSWRDRQYNEQFFGPGTRLTVL.

This chain uses TRBV5-4 with TRBJ2-3; D ambiguous. The CDR3 sequence is 16 residues long. Germline assignment: CDR1 SGHNT and CDR2 YYREEE (reference sequence). V lost 4 bases and J 0 bases, leaving 15 bases between the germline ends. CDR3 sequence reads: CASSAFGISSTDTQYF. The CDR3 DNA is TGTGCCAGCAGCGCCTTTGGGATCTCTAGCACAGATACGCAGTATTTT.

This chain links TRBV5-1 with TRBJ1-3, with a possible D match to TRBD1 (5 bases). Deletions cut 0 bases from V and 1 base from J, with 8 bases between. Germline CDR1 SGHRS, CDR2 YFSETQ. The CDR3 runs to 15 residues. CDR3 nucleotides: TGCGCCAGCAGCTTGGAAGGGGTTTCTGGAAACACCATATATTTT. Protein sequence: CASSLEGVSGNTIYF.

This sequence joins TRBV7-2 and TRBJ2-1, with no clear D. Germline values: CDR1 SGHTA, CDR2 FQGNSA. Trimming took 5 bases from V and 14 from J, leaving 19 bases between them. The CDR3 loop spans 13 amino acids. CDR3 DNA: TGTGCCAGCAGCCTTGGACGCGACTCCCGGAAGTTCTTC. This encodes CASSLGRDSRKFF.

The chain uses TRBV2 and TRBJ1-5, with 7 bases matching TRBD1. Trimming cost V 6 bases and J 5 bases; bases outside gene matches: 7. CDR1 is SNHLY, CDR2 FYNNEI, per germline. The CDR3 contains 14 residues. CDR3 protein: CASSPAGGYQPQHF. For the CDR3, the DNA is TGTGCCAGCAGCCCAGCAGGGGGGTATCAGCCCCAGCATTTT.

The chain couples TRBV29-1 to TRBJ2-5; tentatively, D is TRBD2 (5 bases). Germline V gene lookup returns CDR1 SQVTM and CDR2 ANQGSEA. This CDR3 region has 13 residues. Trimming took off 7 bases at V and 4 bases at J, with 16 bases between the two ends. CDR3 sequence (DNA): TGCAGCGGAGAGAGAGGGATGGCAGAGACCCAGTACTTC. As protein: CSGERGMAETQYF.

CDR3 nucleotides: TGTGCCAGCAGCTTGAGGGCCTTGGCACCCCTCCACTTT. This codes for CASSLRALAPLHF. V gene TRBV5-6 combines with J gene TRBJ1-6; D unresolved. V was pared by 1 base and J by 11 bases, with 10 bases between. The CDR3 totals 13 residues. Germline V CDR1 and CDR2: SGHDT, YYEEEE.

The rearrangement uses TRBV6-4 and TRBJ2-1; no firm D call. Between the trimmed V and J ends, which lost 3 bases and 5 bases, there was a span of 14 bases. CDR3 length equals 15 residues. CDR1 is MRHNA, CDR2 SNTAGT, per germline. CDR3 coding DNA: TGTGCCAGCAGTGAGGCGGCGCTAGGCCACAATGAGCAGTTCTTC. Its translation is CASSEAALGHNEQFF.

For the CDR3, the DNA is TGCAGCGTTGGAGGGACTAGCGGGAGACACGAGCAGTACTTC. Protein: CSVGGTSGRHEQYF. V gene TRBV29-1 combines with J gene TRBJ2-7; 14 nucleotides match TRBD2. Germline V CDR1 and CDR2: SQVTM, ANQGSEA. This CDR3 comprises 14 residues. After removal of 4 bases from V and 5 bases from J, the junction contained 4 bases not matched to a gene.

This chain links TRBV7-2 with TRBJ1-4, with D possibly TRBD1 on 5 matching bases. The CDR3 has 14 residues. Germline values: CDR1 SGHTA, CDR2 FQGNSA. V dropped 0 bases and J dropped 3 bases, with 5 bases sitting between them. For the CDR3, the DNA is TGTGCCAGCAGCTTAGCGGGGGCTAATGAAAAACTGTTTTTT. Translated, it gives CASSLAGANEKLFF.

The CDR3 reads CAIRTGATGEQFF. The CDR3 DNA reads TGTGCCATCCGGACGGGAGCTACAGGTGAGCAGTTCTTC. The genes are TRBV10-3 and TRBJ2-1, with D perhaps matching TRBD2 (6 bases). V lost 8 bases and J 9 bases, leaving 17 bases between the germline ends. The CDR3 runs 13 residues. Germline lookup yields CDR1 ENHRY and CDR2 SYGVKD.

The rearrangement links TRBV19 to TRBJ1-5, with D maybe TRBD1 (5 bases). The CDR3 consists of 13 residues. Trimming cost V 0 bases and J 7 bases, with 7 bases left between them. The germline CDR1 and CDR2 sequences are LNHDA and SQIVND (reference sequence). The CDR3 nucleotides read TGTGCCAGTAGTATAGACGGGGGACAGCCCCAGCATTTT. It codes for CASSIDGGQPQHF. Looking up the rest from reference TRBV19 and TRBJ1-5 gives the full variable domain: DGGITQSPKYLFRKEGQNVTLSCEQNLNHDAMYWYRQDPGQGLRLIYYSQIVNDFQKGDIAEGYSVSREKKESFPLTVTSAQKNPTAFYLCASSIDGGQPQHFGDGTRLSIL.